This T cell receptor (beta chain) stems from a study of cytomegalovirus exposure and HLA in healthy donors. Produced via immunoSEQ multiplex PCR; TCRdb's table is partial and in-frame only. The sample has fewer than 100,000 clones, approximately 95% seen once. V was trimmed by 0 bases and J by 2 bases, leaving 8 bases between them. The CDR3 spans 14 residues. Germline V lookup: CDR1 SGHRS, CDR2 YFSETQ. As for this clone: Its target is not known.

Findings of the study overall: While the bulk of TCR sequences proved rare, some public TCRs turned up in many donors. Subsequent analysis of the 120 or so validation repertoires found a tendency for first-cohort TCR clusters to co-occur. Some TCR beta chains (roughly 150 of them) were listed as cytomegalovirus-associated.

The TCR was taken from a woman in her late teens or twenties in good health and CMV-seronegative. The rearrangement links TRBV5-1 to TRBJ2-5; no firm D call. The sample taken for sequencing was PBMCs. CDR3 sequence reads: CASSLDSTQETQYF. The CDR3 bases are TGCGCCAGCAGCTTGGACAGCACTCAAGAGACCCAGTACTTC. Full variable domain (missing parts from reference TRBV5-1 and TRBJ2-5): KAGVTQTPRYLIKTRGQQVTLSCSPISGHRSVSWYQQTPGQGLQFLFEYFSETQRNKGNFPGRFSGRQFSNSRSEMNVSTLELGDSALYLCASSLDSTQETQYFGPGTRLLVL.